This T cell receptor beta chain comes out of a study of T cells in Graves' hyperthyroidism and ophthalmopathy. Study-level background: Upon initial diagnosis and before any treatment, peripheral blood was collected.

Whole-study findings and limits: A 13 V-J signature model discriminated ophthalmopathy versus stable hyperthyroidism.

As regards this clonotype: Antigen specificity is unknown.

Diagnoses rested on clinical symptoms, serum thyroxine and TRAb, thyroid ultrasound and orbital computed tomography. Using RNA transcripts as the source, TCR beta CDR3 regions were amplified. Using the HTBI primer set, a first-round RT-PCR was run on the TCR CDR3. Each CDR3 protein is one row after TCRdb ran MiXCR on the multiplex PCR reads. The top ten hold around 15% of the sample, which has some 700,000 distinct CDR3 sequences, 15% to 20% seen once. What was sequenced was blood. This receptor was identified in a man over 45 with Graves' hyperthyroidism.

CDR3 nucleotide sequence: TGTGCCTGGAGCTTTGCGGGGACAGATACGCAGTATTTT. Encoded protein: CAWSFAGTDTQYF. The chain carries TRBV30 and TRBJ2-3; a weak D match, TRBD2 (6 bases). V lost 3 bases to trimming and J lost 3 bases, with 10 bases between them. Germline values: CDR1 GTSNPN, CDR2 SVGIG (reference sequence). This CDR3 spans 13 amino acids.